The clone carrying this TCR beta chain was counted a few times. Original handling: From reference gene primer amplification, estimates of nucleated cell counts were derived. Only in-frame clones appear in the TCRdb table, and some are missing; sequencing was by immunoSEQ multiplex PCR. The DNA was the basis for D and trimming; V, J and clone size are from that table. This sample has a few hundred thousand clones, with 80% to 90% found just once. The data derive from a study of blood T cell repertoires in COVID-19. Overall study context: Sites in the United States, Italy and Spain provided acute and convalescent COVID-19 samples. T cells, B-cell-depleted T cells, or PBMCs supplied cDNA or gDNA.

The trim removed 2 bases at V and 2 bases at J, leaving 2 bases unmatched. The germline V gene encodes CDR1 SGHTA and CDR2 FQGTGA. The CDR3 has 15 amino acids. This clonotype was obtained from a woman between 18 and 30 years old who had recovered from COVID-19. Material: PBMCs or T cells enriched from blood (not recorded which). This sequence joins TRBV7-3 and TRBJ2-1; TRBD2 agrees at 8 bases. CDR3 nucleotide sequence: TGTGCCAGCAGCTTAGCAGCGGGGGCCTACAATGAGCAGTTCTTC. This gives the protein CASSLAAGAYNEQFF.